The T cell receptor beta chain under discussion was sequenced for a study of blood T cell repertoires in COVID-19. Across the study: Both acute and convalescent COVID-19 samples were obtained from the United States, Italy and Spain.

The CDR3 totals 14 residues. Germline CDR1 and CDR2: MGHDK and SYGVNS. Trimming removed 5 bases from V and 7 bases from J; junction bases left unmatched: 5. Sequencing used immunoSEQ multiplex PCR; TCRdb keeps in-frame clones, though not all of them. Among 120,000 to 150,000 clones listed, about 84% were seen once. V and J are TRBV25-1 and TRBJ1-4, with 9 bases aligning to TRBD1. This TCR derives from a woman in her forties or fifties with acute or convalescent COVID-19. The sample taken for sequencing was peripheral blood. The CDR3 bases are TGTGCCAGCAGTTCGGGACAGGGTGGTGAAAAACTGTTTTTT. Its translation: CASSSGQGGEKLFF.